What follows are 23 T cell receptor beta chains derived from one specimen sequenced in a study of blood T cell repertoires in COVID-19. Produced via immunoSEQ multiplex PCR; TCRdb's table is partial and in-frame only. The sample comprises about 50,000 clones, about 78% of which are singletons, and roughly 6.1% rests with the top ten. The sample was PBMCs or T cells enriched from blood (not recorded which). These receptors were collected from a woman aged 50 to 65 with acute COVID-19.

In its sample, this clone was seen a few times. The chain employs TRBV18 and TRBJ2-4, with D maybe TRBD1 (6 bases). The CDR3 is made up of 16 amino acids. Germline CDR1 and CDR2: KGHSH and LQKENI. Trimming removed 3 bases at V and 1 base at J, with 13 bases between. The CDR3 coding sequence is TGTGCCAGCTCACCGGCAGGGGCCGGGGCCAAAAACATTCAGTACTTC. Encoded protein: CASSPAGAGAKNIQYF.

This sequence joins TRBV2 and TRBJ1-2, with 11 bases fitting TRBD1. Per the germline V gene, CDR1 is SNHLY and CDR2 is FYNNEI. The CDR3 runs to 13 residues. V was clipped by 6 bases and J by 8 bases; unmatched bases: 5. The CDR3 here is CASRLGQGAGYTF. As DNA, the CDR3 is TGTGCCAGCAGGCTAGGACAGGGGGCGGGCTACACCTTC.

The gene calls are TRBV5-6 and TRBJ2-1; 7 bases match TRBD2. Germline V gene sequence: CDR1 SGHDT, CDR2 YYEEEE. J lost 0 bases, V lost 2 bases, and 5 bases had no gene match. This CDR3 contains 16 residues. The CDR3 reads CASSLGERGSYNEQFF. The DNA of the CDR3 is TGTGCCAGCAGCTTAGGGGAGCGGGGCTCCTACAATGAGCAGTTCTTC.

This clone was seen more than once but under ten times. The chain couples TRBV5-6 to TRBJ2-3, with 8 bases fitting TRBD2. The germline V gene encodes CDR1 SGHDT and CDR2 YYEEEE. V lost 3 bases, J lost 2 bases, and 11 bases stayed unmatched. This CDR3 is built from 17 residues. CDR3 loop: CASSWGSGGLSTDTQYF. DNA of the CDR3: TGTGCCAGCAGCTGGGGGAGCGGGGGCCTCTCCACAGATACGCAGTATTTT.

This chain links TRBV4-1 with TRBJ1-5; 10 positions agree with TRBD1. The CDR3 has 14 amino acids. V lost 4 bases and J lost 5; bases outside the gene matches: 2. Germline V gene sequence: CDR1 MGHRA, CDR2 YSYEKL. The CDR3 loop reads CASSRTGGDQPQHF. CDR3 nucleotide sequence: TGCGCCAGCAGCCGGACAGGGGGAGATCAGCCCCAGCATTTT.

V gene TRBV6-2 or TRBV6-3 combines with J gene TRBJ1-6; D possibly corresponds to TRBD1 (5 bases). V shed 6 bases and J shed 13 bases, with 13 bases lying between them. This CDR3 has 12 residues. The germline CDR1 and CDR2 sequences are MNHEY and SVGEGT. Written as DNA, the CDR3 is TGTGCCAGCAGCTTCAGGGCATCGCCCCTCCACTTT. Protein: CASSFRASPLHF.

The CDR3 DNA follows: TGTGCCAGCAGCTCCTACTACGAGCAGTACTTC. Its protein is CASSSYYEQYF. The chain has TRBV11-2 and TRBJ2-7; D remains unclear. V dropped 4 bases and J dropped 3 bases, with 4 bases sitting between them. Germline V gene data show CDR1 as SGHAT and CDR2 as FQNNGV. There are 11 residues in the CDR3.

This clone occurred a few times. The chain is built from TRBV4-2 and TRBJ1-2; D may be TRBD1 (5 bases). This CDR3 is 15 amino acids long. V dropped 0 bases and J dropped 5 bases, with 13 bases sitting between them. Germline-derived CDR1 and CDR2 are LGHNA and YNFKEQ. The CDR3 loop reads CASSQDRGGFYGYTF. The DNA of the CDR3 is TGTGCCAGCAGCCAAGATCGTGGGGGGTTTTATGGCTACACCTTC.

The chain couples TRBV3-1 (or the pseudogene TRBV3-2) to TRBJ1-4; D uncertain. The CDR3 consists of 16 residues. The germline gives CDR1 LGHDT, CDR2 YNNKEL (reference sequence). V gave up 2 bases and J gave up 5 bases, with 15 bases separating them. The CDR3 is CASSQFSGSGNEKLFF. In DNA form, the CDR3 reads TGTGCCAGCAGCCAATTTTCCGGGTCGGGGAATGAAAAACTGTTTTTT.

The rearrangement joins TRBV11-2 to TRBJ1-1; D gene ambiguous. Trimming pared 5 bases from V and 5 bases from J, leaving 12 bases between. Germline V gene sequence: CDR1 SGHAT, CDR2 FQNNGV. This CDR3 is built from 13 residues. The CDR3 protein is CASSRTAGTEAFF. The CDR3 coding sequence is TGTGCCAGCAGCCGAACCGCGGGGACTGAAGCTTTCTTT. Based on the CDR3 plus reference TRBV11-2 and TRBJ1-1, the full variable domain is EAGVAQSPRYKIIEKRQSVAFWCNPISGHATLYWYQQILGQGPKLLIQFQNNGVVDDSQLPKDRFSAERLKGVDSTLKIQPAKLEDSAVYLCASSRTAGTEAFFGQGTRLTVV.

J is TRBJ1-1 and V is TRBV11-2, with D unclear. Trimming removed 2 bases at V and 3 bases at J, with 10 bases between. Germline V CDR1 and CDR2: SGHAT, FQNNGV. The CDR3 runs 14 residues. This CDR3 is CASSLHSLHTEAFF. CDR3 bases: TGTGCCAGCAGCTTACACAGTCTTCACACTGAAGCTTTCTTT.

The genes are TRBV18 and TRBJ1-2, with TRBD1 as a possible D gene (6 bases). CDR3 length equals 15 residues. The V end lost 0 bases, the J end lost 2 bases, and 10 bases lay between the germline ends. Germline loops: CDR1 KGHSH, CDR2 LQKENI. CDR3 coding DNA: TGTGCCAGCTCACCACCCGGACAGATAAACTATGGCTACACCTTC. As protein: CASSPPGQINYGYTF.

The J gene is TRBJ2-1, the V gene TRBV19, with 9 bases lining up with TRBD2. The CDR3 length is 15 residues. Trimming cost V 3 bases and J 7 bases; bases outside gene matches: 7. Germline loops: CDR1 LNHDA, CDR2 SQIVND (reference sequence). The CDR3 here is CASSMRRGGRNEQFF. The CDR3 DNA sequence: TGTGCCAGTAGTATGAGGCGGGGGGGGAGAAATGAGCAGTTCTTC.

J is TRBJ2-1 and V is TRBV2, with D perhaps matching TRBD2 (6 bases). The CDR3 runs to 14 residues. CDR1 is SNHLY and CDR2 is FYNNEI in the germline V gene. V was trimmed by 4 bases and J by 5 bases, leaving 12 bases between them. DNA for the CDR3: TGTGCCAGCAGTGGGAGGGTTTCGGACAATGAGCAGTTCTTC. It is translated as CASSGRVSDNEQFF.

The J gene is TRBJ2-7, the V gene TRBV27, with D perhaps matching TRBD1 (6 bases). This CDR3 has 13 amino acids. V was shortened by 5 bases and J by 5 bases, with 13 bases between the two germline ends. The germline V gene has CDR1 MNHEY and CDR2 SMNVEV (reference sequence). CDR3 coding DNA: TGTGCCAGCAGTCTCACAGGGCACCACGAGCAGTACTTC. It translates to CASSLTGHHEQYF.

The chain uses TRBV5-5 and TRBJ1-2; D is undetermined. Trimming removed 2 bases from V and 2 bases from J, with 7 bases in between. CDR1 is SGHKS and CDR2 is YYEKEE in the germline V gene (reference sequence). The CDR3 contains 13 residues. The CDR3 DNA reads as TGTGCCAGCAGCTTAGACAAGAACTATGGCTACACCTTC. It specifies CASSLDKNYGYTF. Combining the CDR3 with reference TRBV5-5 and TRBJ1-2 gives the whole variable domain DAGVTQSPTHLIKTRGQQVTLRCSPISGHKSVSWYQQVLGQGPQFIFQYYEKEERGRGNFPDRFSARQFPNYSSELNVNALLLGDSALYLCASSLDKNYGYTFGSGTRLTVV.

The genes are TRBV6-5 and TRBJ2-3, with unresolved D. This CDR3 is built from 12 residues. The germline V and J ends were trimmed by 7 bases and 0 bases, with 5 bases remaining between them. The germline gives CDR1 MNHEY, CDR2 SVGAGI. CDR3 DNA: TGTGCCAGCAAAGCGAGCACAGATACGCAGTATTTT. Its translation is CASKASTDTQYF.

J is TRBJ1-2 and V is TRBV9, with 9 bases matching TRBD1. V lost 0 bases to trimming and J lost 4 bases; unmatched junction nucleotides: 13. This CDR3 comprises 18 residues. Germline V gene sequence: CDR1 SGDLS, CDR2 YYNGEE. CDR3 DNA: TGTGCCAGCAGCGTAGAAGGAATGGGGGGACAGGGCCTCTATGGCTACACCTTC. This gives the protein CASSVEGMGGQGLYGYTF.

This chain links TRBV28 with TRBJ1-2; D possibly corresponds to TRBD1 (6 bases). CDR1 is MDHEN and CDR2 is SYDVKM in the germline V gene. CDR3 length: 15 residues. The germline V and J ends were trimmed by 5 bases and 4 bases, with 17 bases remaining between them. For the CDR3, the DNA is TGTGCCAGCAGTCCAACCGGGACACAACTCTATGGCTACACCTTC. Protein: CASSPTGTQLYGYTF.

The chain recombines TRBV5-4 with TRBJ1-1, with 7 bases matching TRBD1. Germline CDR1 is SGHNT and CDR2 is YYREEE (reference sequence). The trim removed 1 base at V and 1 base at J, leaving 7 bases unmatched. The CDR3 has 16 residues. The CDR3 DNA is TGTGCCAGCAGCTTGTCCCAGGGGGACAGGAACACTGAAGCTTTCTTT. It is translated as CASSLSQGDRNTEAFF.

This clone showed up just once. This rearrangement joins TRBV2 to TRBJ1-1; D not resolved. V lost 6 bases, J lost 11 bases, and 16 bases lay in between. Germline CDR1 reads SNHLY; CDR2 reads FYNNEI. There are 12 residues in the CDR3. The CDR3 DNA reads as TGTGCCAGCAGCCCCGGGGAAACTGGCGCTTTCTTT. Translation: CASSPGETGAFF.

The rearrangement joins TRBV19 to TRBJ2-3; 9 bases map to TRBD2. The germline gives CDR1 LNHDA, CDR2 SQIVND (reference sequence). The CDR3 has 14 residues. The ends lost 5 bases at V and 1 base at J; junction bases unmatched: 1. For the CDR3, the DNA is TGTGCCAGTAGTGAGCGGGGGGGCACAGATACGCAGTATTTT. It encodes CASSERGGTDTQYF.

This chain uses TRBV5-1 with TRBJ2-3, with 8 positions matching TRBD1. V was clipped by 0 bases and J by 5 bases; unmatched bases: 5. The CDR3 runs to 15 residues. Germline V gene data show CDR1 as SGHRS and CDR2 as YFSETQ. Here the CDR3 reads CASSLGQGALDTQYF. CDR3 nucleotide sequence: TGCGCCAGCAGCTTGGGGCAGGGGGCATTAGATACGCAGTATTTT.